This T cell receptor beta chain was sequenced in a study of Graves' ophthalmopathy and Graves' hyperthyroidism. Overall study context: Peripheral blood sampling preceded any treatment and occurred at initial diagnosis. Study-wide findings and caveats: A 13-signature model separated ophthalmopathy from stable hyperthyroidism, around 88% sensitivity, around 81% specificity.

A diagnosis was made from clinical symptoms together with serum thyroxine, TRAb, thyroid ultrasound and orbital computed tomography. This clonotype was counted many times. Its matching antigen is unknown. The V end was cut by 5 bases, the J end by 4 bases, with 23 bases between. The CDR3 is made up of 18 amino acids. The sequenced template was RNA, covering the TCR beta CDR3 region. HTBI-primed first-round RT-PCR preceded second-round multiplex PCR. In TCRdb, the multiplex PCR reads were re-called with MiXCR into one record per CDR3 protein. The sample has about 390,000 distinct CDR3 sequences; about a sixth are singletons.

Sequencing was done on a sample of peripheral blood. V usage is TRBV12-3 or TRBV12-4 and J usage is TRBJ2-2, with D perhaps being TRBD1 or TRBD2 (5 bases each). The TCR originated in an adult woman with stable Graves' hyperthyroidism. CDR3 in DNA: TGTGCCAGCAGTCCGGGACGGAGGTCCGGCCATCTCACCGGGGAGCTGTTTTTT. As protein: CASSPGRRSGHLTGELFF.